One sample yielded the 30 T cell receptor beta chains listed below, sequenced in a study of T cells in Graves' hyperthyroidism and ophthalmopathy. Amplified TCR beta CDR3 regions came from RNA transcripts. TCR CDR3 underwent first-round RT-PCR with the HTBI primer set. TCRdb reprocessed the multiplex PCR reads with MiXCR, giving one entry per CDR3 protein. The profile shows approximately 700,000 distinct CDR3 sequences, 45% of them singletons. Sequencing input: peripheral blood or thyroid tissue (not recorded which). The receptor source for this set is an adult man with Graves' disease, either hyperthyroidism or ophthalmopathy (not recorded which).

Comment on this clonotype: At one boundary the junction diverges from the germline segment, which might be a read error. CDR3 in amino acids: CSVVGGSEIF. DNA of the CDR3: TGCAGCGTTGTTGGGGGGTCGGAGATCTTT. This chain joins TRBV29-1 and TRBJ1-1; the D gene is possibly TRBD1 (5 bases). This CDR3 is 10 amino acids long. Looked up from germline, CDR1 is SQVTM and CDR2 is ANQGSEA.

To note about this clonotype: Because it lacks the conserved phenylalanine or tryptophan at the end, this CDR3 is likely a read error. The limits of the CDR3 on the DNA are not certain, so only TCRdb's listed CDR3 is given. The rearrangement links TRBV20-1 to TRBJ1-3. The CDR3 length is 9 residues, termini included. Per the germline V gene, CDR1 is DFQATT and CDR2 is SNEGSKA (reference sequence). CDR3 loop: CSARTSFHT.

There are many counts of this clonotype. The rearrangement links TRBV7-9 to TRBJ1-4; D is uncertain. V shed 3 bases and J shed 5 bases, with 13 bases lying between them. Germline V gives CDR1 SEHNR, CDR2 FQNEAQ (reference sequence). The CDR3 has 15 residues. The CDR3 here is CASSFMRAENEKLFF. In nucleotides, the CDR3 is TGTGCCAGCAGCTTTATGAGAGCCGAAAATGAAAAACTGTTTTTT.

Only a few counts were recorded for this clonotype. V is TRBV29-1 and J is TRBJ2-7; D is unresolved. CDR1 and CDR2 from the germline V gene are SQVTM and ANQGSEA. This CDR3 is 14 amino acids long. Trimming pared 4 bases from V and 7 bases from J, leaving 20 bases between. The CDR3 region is CSVGNRPSTGEQYF. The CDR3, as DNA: TGCAGCGTTGGGAACAGACCATCTACTGGGGAGCAGTACTTC.

CDR3 coding DNA: TGTGCCAGCAGCTTTGGCCCTGGGGGGCTGTATAATGAGCAGTACTTC. This codes for CASSFGPGGLYNEQYF. The rearrangement uses TRBV7-9 and TRBJ2-7; D is perhaps TRBD1 or TRBD2 (6 bases each). The CDR3 runs 16 residues. The V end was cut by 3 bases, the J end by 7 bases, with 22 bases between. Germline V gene sequence: CDR1 SEHNR, CDR2 FQNEAQ (reference sequence).

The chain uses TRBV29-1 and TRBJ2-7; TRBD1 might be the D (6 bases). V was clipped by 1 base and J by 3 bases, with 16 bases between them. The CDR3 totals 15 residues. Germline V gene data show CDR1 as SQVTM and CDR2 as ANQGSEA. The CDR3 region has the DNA TGCAGCGTTGAAGGGGAGTGGGACACCAGCTACGAGCAGTACTTC. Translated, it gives CSVEGEWDTSYEQYF.

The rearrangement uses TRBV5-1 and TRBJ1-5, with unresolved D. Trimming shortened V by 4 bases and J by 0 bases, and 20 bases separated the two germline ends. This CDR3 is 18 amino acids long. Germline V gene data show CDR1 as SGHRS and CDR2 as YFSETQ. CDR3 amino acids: CASSQVPILANSNQPQHF. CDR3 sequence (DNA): TGCGCCAGCAGCCAAGTTCCTATTCTCGCTAATAGCAATCAGCCCCAGCATTTT.

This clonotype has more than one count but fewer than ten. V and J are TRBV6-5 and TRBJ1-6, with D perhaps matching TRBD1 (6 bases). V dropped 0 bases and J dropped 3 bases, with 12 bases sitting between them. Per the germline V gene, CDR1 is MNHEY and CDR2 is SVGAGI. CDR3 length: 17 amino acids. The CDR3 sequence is CASSYSTGSNYNSPLHF. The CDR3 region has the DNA TGTGCCAGCAGTTACTCGACAGGATCTAACTATAATTCACCCCTCCACTTT.

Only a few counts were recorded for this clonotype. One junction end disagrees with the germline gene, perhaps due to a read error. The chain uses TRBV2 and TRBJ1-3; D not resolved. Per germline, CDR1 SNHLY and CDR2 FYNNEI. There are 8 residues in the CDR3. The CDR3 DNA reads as TGTGCCAGCAGTGAAGCGGAGTTT. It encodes CASSEAEF.

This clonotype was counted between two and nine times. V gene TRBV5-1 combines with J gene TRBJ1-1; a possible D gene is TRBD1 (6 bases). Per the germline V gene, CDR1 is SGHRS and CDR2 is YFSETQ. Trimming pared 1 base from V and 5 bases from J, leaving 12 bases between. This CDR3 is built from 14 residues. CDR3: CASSLLGGETEAFF. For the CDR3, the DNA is TGCGCCAGCAGCTTGCTGGGGGGCGAAACTGAAGCTTTCTTT.

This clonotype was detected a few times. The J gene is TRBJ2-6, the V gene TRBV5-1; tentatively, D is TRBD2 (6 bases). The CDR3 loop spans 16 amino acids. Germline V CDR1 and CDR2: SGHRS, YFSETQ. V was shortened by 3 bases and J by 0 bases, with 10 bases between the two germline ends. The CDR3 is CASSSSALSGANVLTF. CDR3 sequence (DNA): TGCGCCAGCAGCTCTAGCGCGCTCTCTGGGGCCAACGTCCTGACTTTC.

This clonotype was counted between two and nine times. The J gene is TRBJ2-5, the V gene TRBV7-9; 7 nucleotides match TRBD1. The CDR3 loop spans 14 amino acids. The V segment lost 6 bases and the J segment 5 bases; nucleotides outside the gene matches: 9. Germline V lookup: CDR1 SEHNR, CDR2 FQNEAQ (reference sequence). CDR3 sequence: CASSPNRGWETQYF. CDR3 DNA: TGTGCCAGCAGTCCCAACAGGGGATGGGAGACCCAGTACTTC.

The CDR3 coding sequence is TGCAGCGTGGCAAGGGGAGCCGTCGAGACCCAGCATTTT. Translating it yields CSVARGAVETQHF. The chain joins TRBV29-1 to TRBJ1-5, with a tentative D call TRBD1 (5 bases). The CDR3 consists of 13 residues. The germline CDR1 and CDR2 sequences are SQVTM and ANQGSEA. V dropped 6 bases and J dropped 11 bases, with 20 bases sitting between them.

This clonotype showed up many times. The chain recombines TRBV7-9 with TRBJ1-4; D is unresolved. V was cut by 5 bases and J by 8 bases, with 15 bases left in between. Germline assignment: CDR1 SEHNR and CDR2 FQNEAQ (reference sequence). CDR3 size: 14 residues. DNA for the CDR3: TGTGCCAGCAGCCTAGGTTCTAGGAGCGAAAAACTGTTTTTT. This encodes CASSLGSRSEKLFF.

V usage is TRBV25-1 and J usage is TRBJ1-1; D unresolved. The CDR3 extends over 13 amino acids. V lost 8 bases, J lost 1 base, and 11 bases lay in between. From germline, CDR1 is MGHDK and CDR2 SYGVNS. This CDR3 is CASVRDANTEAFF. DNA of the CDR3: TGTGCCAGCGTCCGGGATGCGAACACTGAAGCTTTCTTT.

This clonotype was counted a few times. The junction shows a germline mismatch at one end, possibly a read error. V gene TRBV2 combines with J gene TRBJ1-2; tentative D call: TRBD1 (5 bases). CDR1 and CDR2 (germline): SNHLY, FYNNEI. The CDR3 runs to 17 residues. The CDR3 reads CASSDGPGTFTNYGYTF. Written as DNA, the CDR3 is TGTGCCAGTAGTGATGGGCCAGGGACCTTTACTAACTATGGCTACACCTTC. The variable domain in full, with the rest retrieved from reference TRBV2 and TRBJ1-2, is EPEVTQTPSHQVTQMGQEVILRCVPISNHLYFYWYRQILGQKVEFLVSFYNNEISEKSEIFDDQFSVERPDGSNFTLKIRSTKLEDSAMYFCASSDGPGTFTNYGYTFGSGTRLTVV.

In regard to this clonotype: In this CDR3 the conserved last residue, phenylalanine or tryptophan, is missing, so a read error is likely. This CDR3 reads CASSLAGSGRPEAFL. As DNA, the CDR3 is TGTGCCAGCAGCTTGGCGGGGTCGGGTAGGCCTGAAGCTTTCCTT. The chain links TRBV7-6 to TRBJ1-1; D gene uncertain. Germline V lookup: CDR1 SGHVS, CDR2 FNYEAQ. The CDR3 covers 15 residues. Trimming removed 3 bases at V and 6 bases at J, with 17 bases between.

CDR3 protein: CASVEGRSTATTYGYTF. As DNA, the CDR3 is TGTGCCAGCGTTGAAGGAAGGTCGACAGCCACTACCTATGGCTACACCTTC. The genes are TRBV25-1 and TRBJ1-2, with D tentatively TRBD1 (5 bases). From germline, CDR1 is MGHDK and CDR2 SYGVNS. Trimming took off 8 bases at V and 4 bases at J, with 26 bases between the two ends. This CDR3 is built from 17 residues.

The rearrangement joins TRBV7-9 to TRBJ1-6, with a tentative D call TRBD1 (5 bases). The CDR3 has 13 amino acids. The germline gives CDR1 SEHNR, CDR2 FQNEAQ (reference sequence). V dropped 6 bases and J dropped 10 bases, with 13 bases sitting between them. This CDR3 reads CASSWTLNSPLHF. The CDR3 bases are TGTGCCAGCAGTTGGACACTTAACTCACCCCTCCACTTT.

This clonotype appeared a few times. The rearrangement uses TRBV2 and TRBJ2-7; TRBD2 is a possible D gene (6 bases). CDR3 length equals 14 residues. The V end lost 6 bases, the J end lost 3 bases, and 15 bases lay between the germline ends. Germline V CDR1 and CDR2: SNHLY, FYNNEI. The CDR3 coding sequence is TGTGCCAGCAGCCCGGGGGACCATAACTACGAGCAGTACTTC. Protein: CASSPGDHNYEQYF.

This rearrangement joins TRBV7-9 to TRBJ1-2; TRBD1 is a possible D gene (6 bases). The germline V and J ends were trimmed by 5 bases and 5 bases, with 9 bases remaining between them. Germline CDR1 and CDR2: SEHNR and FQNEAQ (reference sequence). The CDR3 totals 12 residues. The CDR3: CASSPGEYGYTF. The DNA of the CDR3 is TGTGCCAGCAGCCCAGGGGAGTATGGCTACACCTTC.

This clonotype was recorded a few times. DNA for the CDR3: TGCAGTGCCCCAGGCTCTGGGGCCAACGTCCTGACTTTC. It codes for CSAPGSGANVLTF. This chain links TRBV20-1 with TRBJ2-6; D call uncertain. This CDR3 is built from 13 residues. With 6 bases removed from V and 0 bases from J, the gap between germline ends came to 6 bases. Germline CDR1 and CDR2: DFQATT and SNEGSKA (reference sequence).

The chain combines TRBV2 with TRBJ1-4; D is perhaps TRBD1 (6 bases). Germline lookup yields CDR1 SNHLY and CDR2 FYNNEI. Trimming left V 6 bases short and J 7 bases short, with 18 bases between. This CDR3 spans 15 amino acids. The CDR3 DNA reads TGTGCCAGCAGCCCACCAGGGGTTAGAGGTGAAAAACTGTTTTTT. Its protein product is CASSPPGVRGEKLFF.

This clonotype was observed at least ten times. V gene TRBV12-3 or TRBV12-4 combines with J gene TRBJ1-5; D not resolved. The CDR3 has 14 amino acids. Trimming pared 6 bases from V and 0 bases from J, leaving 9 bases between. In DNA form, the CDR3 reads TGTGCCAGCAGATTTGGGGATAGCAATCAGCCCCAGCATTTT. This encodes CASRFGDSNQPQHF.

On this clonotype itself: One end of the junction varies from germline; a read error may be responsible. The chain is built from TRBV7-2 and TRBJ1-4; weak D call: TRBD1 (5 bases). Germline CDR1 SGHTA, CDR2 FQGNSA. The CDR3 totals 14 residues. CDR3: CASSIASGTPKLFF. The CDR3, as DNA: TGTGCCAGCAGCATAGCATCCGGGACCCCAAAACTGTTTTTT.

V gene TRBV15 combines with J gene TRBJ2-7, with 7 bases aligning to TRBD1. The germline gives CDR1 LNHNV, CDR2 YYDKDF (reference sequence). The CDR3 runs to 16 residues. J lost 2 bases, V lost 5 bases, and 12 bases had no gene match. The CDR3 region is CATSLDRGQRTYEQYF. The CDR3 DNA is TGTGCCACCAGCCTAGATCGGGGACAGCGAACCTACGAGCAGTACTTC.

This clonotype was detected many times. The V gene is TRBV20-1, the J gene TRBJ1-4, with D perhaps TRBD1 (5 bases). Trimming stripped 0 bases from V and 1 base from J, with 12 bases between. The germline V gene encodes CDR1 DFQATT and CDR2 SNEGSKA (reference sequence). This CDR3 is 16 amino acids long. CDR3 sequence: CSARDQRGLTNEKLFF. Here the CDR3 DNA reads TGCAGTGCTAGAGATCAAAGGGGACTAACTAATGAAAAACTGTTTTTT.

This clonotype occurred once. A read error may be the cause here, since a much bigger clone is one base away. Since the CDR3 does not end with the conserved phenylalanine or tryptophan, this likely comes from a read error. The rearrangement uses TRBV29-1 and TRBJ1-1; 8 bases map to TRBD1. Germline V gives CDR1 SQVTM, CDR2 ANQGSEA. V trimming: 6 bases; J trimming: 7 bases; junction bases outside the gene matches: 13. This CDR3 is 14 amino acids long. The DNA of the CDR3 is TGCAGCGTGGTCGGACAGGGAGGGAGGAGTGAAGCTTTCCTT. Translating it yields CSVVGQGGRSEAFL.

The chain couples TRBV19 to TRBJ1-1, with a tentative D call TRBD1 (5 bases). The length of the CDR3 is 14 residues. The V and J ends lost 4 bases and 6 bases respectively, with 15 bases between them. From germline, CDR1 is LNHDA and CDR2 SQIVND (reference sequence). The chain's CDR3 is CASSRAREVAEAFF. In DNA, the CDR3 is TGTGCCAGTAGTAGGGCCAGGGAAGTCGCTGAAGCTTTCTTT.

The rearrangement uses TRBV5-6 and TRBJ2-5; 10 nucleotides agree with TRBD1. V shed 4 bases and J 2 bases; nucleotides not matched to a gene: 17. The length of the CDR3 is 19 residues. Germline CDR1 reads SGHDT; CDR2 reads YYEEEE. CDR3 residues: CASSPPTGGPSGAQETQYF. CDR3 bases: TGTGCCAGCAGCCCGCCGACAGGGGGCCCTTCGGGAGCTCAAGAGACCCAGTACTTC.